These 9 T cell receptor beta chains came from one sample sequenced in a study of cytomegalovirus exposure and HLA in healthy donors. The protocol was immunoSEQ multiplex PCR, while the TCRdb copy is restricted to in-frame clones and leaves out a portion. The sample shows about 130,000 clones, 89% of them seen only once. Sequencing used PBMCs. Receptors were obtained from a woman aged 18-29 years in good health and CMV-seropositive.

This chain links TRBV2 with TRBJ2-1; D possibly corresponds to TRBD1 (6 bases). Looked up from germline, CDR1 is SNHLY and CDR2 is FYNNEI. Trimming removed 6 bases at V and 10 bases at J, with 22 bases between. This CDR3 is 15 amino acids long. For the CDR3, the DNA is TGTGCCAGCAGCCCCGGGGCTGGGGGCCCAGGGGAGCAGTTCTTC. Amino acid sequence: CASSPGAGGPGEQFF.

This chain connects TRBV18 to TRBJ1-1, with a weak D call TRBD1 (5 bases). The germline CDR1 and CDR2 sequences are KGHSH and LQKENI. This CDR3 region has 14 residues. With 1 base removed from V and 8 bases from J, the gap between germline ends came to 14 bases. The chain's CDR3 is CASSPRVQGREAFF. The CDR3 bases are TGTGCCAGCTCACCACGGGTTCAGGGTAGGGAAGCTTTCTTT.

This rearrangement joins TRBV7-9 to TRBJ1-2, with 7 bases that match TRBD1. The V gene's germline CDR1 is SEHNR and CDR2 FQNEAQ (reference sequence). CDR3 length: 14 amino acids. J lost 2 bases, V lost 2 bases, and 2 bases had no gene match. The CDR3 DNA reads as TGTGCCAGCAGCTTACAACAGGGGAACTATGGCTACACCTTC. Encoded protein: CASSLQQGNYGYTF.

In this sample, this clone turned up once. The chain employs TRBV5-4 and TRBJ2-3; 9 bases line up with TRBD2. CDR3 length: 18 amino acids. Germline values: CDR1 SGHNT, CDR2 YYREEE (reference sequence). V lost 0 bases, J lost 3 bases, and 11 bases stayed unmatched. The CDR3 region is CASSLVGASGVLTDTQYF. In DNA, the CDR3 is TGTGCCAGCAGCTTGGTCGGGGCTAGCGGGGTACTAACAGATACGCAGTATTTT. Drawing the rest from reference TRBV5-4 and TRBJ2-3, the complete variable domain is ETGVTQSPTHLIKTRGQQVTLRCSSQSGHNTVSWYQQALGQGPQFIFQYYREEENGRGNFPPRFSGLQFPNYSSELNVNALELDDSALYLCASSLVGASGVLTDTQYFGPGTRLTVL.

The chain joins TRBV2 to TRBJ2-5; a possible D gene is TRBD2 (7 bases). The CDR3 contains 15 residues. CDR1 is SNHLY and CDR2 is FYNNEI in the germline V gene. V dropped 4 bases and J dropped 5 bases, with 17 bases sitting between them. The CDR3 DNA reads as TGTGCCAGCAGTGCTTTGGCACAGGGAGGGGAGACCCAGTACTTC. As protein: CASSALAQGGETQYF.

The rearrangement links TRBV18 to TRBJ1-1; D gene ambiguous. V lost 0 bases to trimming and J lost 2 bases, with 7 bases between them. CDR1 and CDR2 from the germline V gene are KGHSH and LQKENI. The CDR3 sequence is 14 residues long. This CDR3 is CASSPPGANTEAFF. CDR3 nucleotides: TGTGCCAGCTCACCACCGGGAGCTAACACTGAAGCTTTCTTT.

The chain couples TRBV28 to TRBJ2-3; 7 bases map to TRBD1. There are 17 residues in the CDR3. J was trimmed by 4 bases and V by 3 bases; bases with no gene match: 13. Per germline, CDR1 MDHEN and CDR2 SYDVKM. The CDR3 nucleotides are TGTGCCAGCAGTTTTCGAGGGGGCTCAATTAGTGCAGATACGCAGTATTTT. Translated, it gives CASSFRGGSISADTQYF.

The CDR3 bases are TGTGCCAGCAGTTTAGTCGGGACAGGGAACACTGAAGCTTTCTTT. Translating it yields CASSLVGTGNTEAFF. The rearrangement uses TRBV28 and TRBJ1-1; 8 bases align to TRBD1. V gave up 2 bases and J gave up 1 base; unmatched junction bases: 3. The CDR3 spans 15 residues. Germline values: CDR1 MDHEN, CDR2 SYDVKM.

In regard to this clone: Other DNA sequences of this sample code for an identical CDR3. This sequence joins TRBV4-2 and TRBJ2-7, with D tentatively TRBD2 (5 bases). Germline CDR1 LGHNA, CDR2 YNFKEQ. V lost 4 bases and J lost 0, with 16 bases in between. The CDR3 is 16 amino acids. The CDR3 is CASSRPRTRPSYEQYF. CDR3 sequence (DNA): TGTGCCAGCAGCCGCCCTAGGACTCGGCCCTCCTACGAGCAGTACTTC.